This TCR beta chain was captured in a study of patients and donors after allogeneic stem cell transplantation. Trimming stripped 6 bases from V and 0 bases from J, with 20 bases between. CDR3 length: 17 residues. Germline V gene sequence: CDR1 SNHLY, CDR2 FYNNEI. MiXCR was run by TCRdb on the RT-PCR reads, yielding one entry per CDR3 protein. The sample lists over 350,000 distinct CDR3 sequences, roughly 17% occurring once. Sequences were obtained from blood, either unsorted or a sorted T cell fraction (not recorded which). The clonotype originates from a human donor who was either an allogeneic HSCT recipient or a stem cell or donor lymphocyte infusion donor (not recorded which). It is not recorded whose cells these are; they may come from a transplant donor. The chain joins TRBV2 to TRBJ2-5; D possibly corresponds to TRBD1 (6 bases). Here the CDR3 DNA reads TGTGCCAGCAGGCGATTACCGGGACAAACGTACCAAGAGACCCAGTACTTC. As protein: CASRRLPGQTYQETQYF.